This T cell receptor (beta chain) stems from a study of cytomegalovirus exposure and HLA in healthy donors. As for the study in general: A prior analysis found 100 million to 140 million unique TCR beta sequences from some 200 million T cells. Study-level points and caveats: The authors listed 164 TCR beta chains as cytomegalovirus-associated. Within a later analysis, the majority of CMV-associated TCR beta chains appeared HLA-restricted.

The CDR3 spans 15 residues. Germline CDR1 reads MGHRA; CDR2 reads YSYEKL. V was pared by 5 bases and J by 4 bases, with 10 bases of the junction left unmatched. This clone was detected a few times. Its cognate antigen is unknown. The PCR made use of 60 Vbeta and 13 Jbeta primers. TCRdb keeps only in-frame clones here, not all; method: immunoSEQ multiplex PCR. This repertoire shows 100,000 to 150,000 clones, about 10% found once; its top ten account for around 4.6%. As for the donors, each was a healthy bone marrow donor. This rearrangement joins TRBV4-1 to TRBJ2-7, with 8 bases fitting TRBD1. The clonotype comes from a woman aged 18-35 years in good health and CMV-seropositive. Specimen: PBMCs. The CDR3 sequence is CASSTEDRAFYEQYF. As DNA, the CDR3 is TGCGCCAGCAGCACCGAGGACAGGGCTTTTTACGAGCAGTACTTC.